This TCR beta chain came from a study of blood T cell repertoires in COVID-19. Study-level background: Donors in the United States, Italy and Spain gave samples during acute or convalescent COVID-19. T cells, B-cell-depleted T cells, or PBMCs provided the cDNA or gDNA that served as material.

This clone was detected only a few times. V was shortened by 3 bases and J by 2 bases, with 17 bases between the two germline ends. Germline values: CDR1 DFQATT, CDR2 SNEGSKA (reference sequence). The CDR3 spans 15 residues. Authors' methods: How many nucleated cells were present was estimated from reference gene primer amplification. Only in-frame clones appear in the TCRdb table, and some are missing; sequencing was by immunoSEQ multiplex PCR. Clone size and the V and J calls come from that table; the DNA yielded D and trimming. In the table there are some 91,000 clones, about three quarters of which are singletons.

The chain is built from TRBV20-1 and TRBJ2-7, with D possibly matching TRBD2 (6 bases). The receptor comes from a man aged 70 or older with acute or convalescent COVID-19. Sequencing input: peripheral blood. CDR3 loop: CSASRVGGATYEQYF. CDR3 bases: TGCAGTGCTAGTAGGGTAGGAGGGGCCACCTACGAGCAGTACTTC.